Below, 32 T cell receptor beta chains from the same sample are listed, as sequenced in a study of cytotoxic CD8 clonotypes in ibrutinib-treated CLL. The repertoire was sequenced with immunoSEQ multiplex PCR; TCRdb's copy has only in-frame clones and lacks some. The data contain 43,000 or so clones, 50% to 80% of them singletons. The input for sequencing was PBMCs, taken after 24 months of ibrutinib treatment. These receptors were obtained from a human donor with chronic lymphocytic leukemia.

This clone was observed a single time. This sequence joins TRBV6-1 and TRBJ1-2, with a weak D call TRBD1 (6 bases). Trimming left V 6 bases short and J 4 bases short, with 15 bases between. Germline V CDR1 and CDR2: MNHNS, SASEGT. The CDR3 runs to 14 residues. This chain's CDR3 is CASSYRDIAYGYTF. The CDR3 bases are TGTGCCAGCAGCTACCGGGACATCGCCTATGGCTACACCTTC.

CDR3 coding DNA: TGTGCCAGCAGCTTTCGAAACAGGTACGAGCAGTACTTC. It yields the protein CASSFRNRYEQYF. The chain employs TRBV5-6 and TRBJ2-7; a possible D gene is TRBD1 (5 bases). CDR3 size: 13 residues. The germline V and J ends were trimmed by 2 bases and 4 bases, with 10 bases remaining between them. The germline V gene has CDR1 SGHDT and CDR2 YYEEEE.

The gene calls are TRBV5-6 and TRBJ2-5; D not certain. V was shortened by 1 base and J by 5 bases, with 12 bases between the two germline ends. The CDR3 has 14 amino acids. Germline V gene lookup returns CDR1 SGHDT and CDR2 YYEEEE. For the CDR3, the DNA is TGTGCCAGCAGCTTGTGGGTTCTTTGGGAGACCCAGTACTTC. Its protein is CASSLWVLWETQYF.

This chain joins TRBV14 and TRBJ2-7; 8 positions agree with TRBD2. V was clipped by 4 bases and J by 2 bases; unmatched bases: 7. The CDR3 extends over 15 amino acids. Germline lookup yields CDR1 SGHDN and CDR2 FVKESK. The CDR3 DNA is TGTGCCAGCAGCCGCATGACGGGACTAGCCTACGAGCAGTACTTC. It translates to CASSRMTGLAYEQYF.

This clone was observed a single time. This chain joins TRBV6-6 and TRBJ2-5; weak D call: TRBD2 (5 bases). This CDR3 comprises 15 residues. V was trimmed by 0 bases and J by 4 bases, leaving 12 bases between them. CDR1 MNHNY and CDR2 SVGAGI come from the germline V gene (reference sequence). The CDR3 sequence: CASSYSWRAGETQYF. Here the CDR3 DNA reads TGTGCCAGCAGTTACTCTTGGCGGGCGGGAGAGACCCAGTACTTC.

The V gene is TRBV5-1, the J gene TRBJ2-2; weak D call: TRBD1 (6 bases). The CDR3 spans 16 residues. Trimming left V 4 bases short and J 3 bases short, with 16 bases between. Germline V gene sequence: CDR1 SGHRS, CDR2 YFSETQ. The CDR3: CASSPGTSLYTGELFF. DNA for the CDR3: TGCGCCAGCAGCCCCGGGACAAGCTTATACACCGGGGAGCTGTTTTTT.

This chain links TRBV5-1 with TRBJ2-2; TRBD2 agrees at 11 bases. The CDR3 is 19 residues long. J was trimmed by 5 bases and V by 0 bases; bases with no gene match: 12. Germline-derived CDR1 and CDR2 are SGHRS and YFSETQ. The DNA of the CDR3 is TGCGCCAGCAGCTTGGCCCGAAGCCTAGCGGGAGGCGGAACCGGGGAGCTGTTTTTT. Encoded protein: CASSLARSLAGGGTGELFF.

V and J are TRBV5-1 and TRBJ1-1; 9 bases line up with TRBD1. After removal of 1 base from V and 7 bases from J, the junction contained 8 bases not matched to a gene. CDR3 length: 15 residues. CDR1 SGHRS and CDR2 YFSETQ come from the germline V gene. CDR3 loop: CASSLLYRGRDEAFF. CDR3 bases: TGCGCCAGCAGCTTGCTCTACAGGGGGCGCGATGAAGCTTTCTTT.

The chain couples TRBV4-1 to TRBJ2-1, with 11 bases aligning to TRBD2. The CDR3 runs to 16 residues. The ends lost 4 bases at V and 2 bases at J; junction bases unmatched: 4. CDR1 and CDR2 (germline): MGHRA, YSYEKL. The CDR3 DNA is TGCGCCAGCAGCCTAGCGGGAGGGTACCCCTACAATGAGCAGTTCTTC. Its protein is CASSLAGGYPYNEQFF.

The chain couples TRBV19 to TRBJ2-7; 7 nucleotides match TRBD1. Trimming removed 6 bases from V and 6 bases from J; junction bases left unmatched: 2. Germline values: CDR1 LNHDA, CDR2 SQIVND (reference sequence). The CDR3 loop spans 11 amino acids. The CDR3 DNA follows: TGTGCCAGTAGCAACAGGGGCGAGCAGTACTTC. Translated: CASSNRGEQYF.

The V call is TRBV7-9, the J call TRBJ2-1; 12 bases are shared with TRBD2. Trimming took 3 bases from V and 5 from J; bases not matched to a gene: 8. The CDR3 has 17 residues. The germline gives CDR1 SEHNR, CDR2 FQNEAQ (reference sequence). The CDR3, as DNA: TGTGCCAGCAGCTTGAAAGGACTAGCGGGGACTAACAATGAGCAGTTCTTC. This sequence encodes CASSLKGLAGTNNEQFF.

This chain joins TRBV27 and TRBJ1-2; possible D gene TRBD1, 5 bases. The CDR3 has 13 amino acids. Germline values: CDR1 MNHEY, CDR2 SMNVEV (reference sequence). The ends were cut back, 2 bases at V and 2 bases at J, with 6 bases in the middle. CDR3 bases: TGTGCCAGCAGTTTAGACAGAAACTATGGCTACACCTTC. It translates to CASSLDRNYGYTF.

J is TRBJ2-3 and V is TRBV28, with 7 bases aligning to TRBD2. Germline V CDR1 and CDR2: MDHEN, SYDVKM. The CDR3 runs to 14 residues. J lost 0 bases, V lost 9 bases, and 6 bases had no gene match. The chain's CDR3 is CASNLAESTDTQYF. CDR3 DNA sequence: TGTGCCAGTAACCTAGCGGAGAGCACAGATACGCAGTATTTT.

This clone is a singleton in its sample. The chain has TRBV7-2 and TRBJ1-1; 7 bases are a match to TRBD1. The CDR3 contains 14 residues. Germline lookup yields CDR1 SGHTA and CDR2 FQGNSA. J was trimmed by 3 bases and V by 7 bases; bases with no gene match: 8. The DNA for the CDR3 is TGTGCCAGCATCTTGGGACAGCCACACACTGAAGCTTTCTTT. Protein product: CASILGQPHTEAFF. Together with reference TRBV7-2 and TRBJ1-1, the CDR3 gives the full variable domain: GAGVSQSPSNKVTEKGKDVELRCDPISGHTALYWYRQSLGQGLEFLIYFQGNSAPDKSGLPSDRFSAERTGGSVSTLTIQRTQQEDSAVYLCASILGQPHTEAFFGQGTRLTVV.

This clone was seen a handful of times. This chain connects TRBV9 to TRBJ2-7, with 8 bases that match TRBD2. The CDR3 consists of 17 residues. Germline CDR1 is SGDLS and CDR2 is YYNGEE. V was pared by 0 bases and J by 6 bases, with 14 bases of the junction left unmatched. Here the CDR3 reads CASSVDPTSGALAEQYF. The CDR3, as DNA: TGTGCCAGCAGCGTAGATCCTACTAGCGGAGCCCTCGCCGAGCAGTACTTC.

V usage is TRBV7-8 and J usage is TRBJ1-5; 7 bases fit TRBD1. Germline CDR1 is SGHVS and CDR2 is FQNEAQ. V lost 5 bases, J lost 1 base, and 2 bases stayed unmatched. The CDR3 length is 14 residues. The CDR3 nucleotides read TGTGCCAGCAGCACGGGACAGAGCAATCAGCCCCAGCATTTT. Translated: CASSTGQSNQPQHF.

The chain joins TRBV28 to TRBJ2-1, with D unclear. V lost 4 bases and J lost 3, with 7 bases in between. Looked up from germline, CDR1 is MDHEN and CDR2 is SYDVKM. The CDR3 sequence is 13 residues long. The chain's CDR3 is CASSYSLYNEQFF. The CDR3 nucleotides read TGTGCCAGCAGTTACAGCCTCTACAATGAGCAGTTCTTC.

V and J are TRBV7-9 and TRBJ2-1; no clear D. The CDR3 consists of 13 residues. V was cut by 8 bases and J by 0 bases, with 8 bases left in between. Germline CDR1 reads SEHNR; CDR2 reads FQNEAQ (reference sequence). CDR3 sequence: CASAKSSYNEQFF. The CDR3 DNA sequence: TGTGCCAGCGCGAAGAGCTCCTACAATGAGCAGTTCTTC.

The chain uses TRBV5-1 and TRBJ1-1; TRBD1 aligns across 7 bases. Trimming took 7 bases from V and 1 from J; bases not matched to a gene: 13. CDR1 and CDR2 (germline): SGHRS, YFSETQ. CDR3 length equals 16 residues. The CDR3 spells CASQGQVPGRNTEAFF. The DNA for the CDR3 is TGCGCCAGCCAAGGACAGGTCCCCGGCAGGAACACTGAAGCTTTCTTT.

Only a few counts were recorded for this clone. The chain uses TRBV29-1 and TRBJ2-7; the D call may be TRBD1 or TRBD2 (5 bases each). V was trimmed by 3 bases and J by 2 bases, leaving 14 bases between them. Germline lookup yields CDR1 SQVTM and CDR2 ANQGSEA. This CDR3 has 14 amino acids. CDR3 nucleotide sequence: TGCAGCGTTGATATTGGGGGAGAGGCCTACGAGCAGTACTTC. Encoded protein: CSVDIGGEAYEQYF.

This clone was recorded a few times. V is TRBV5-1 and J is TRBJ1-2, with 11 nucleotides matching TRBD1. V dropped 7 bases and J dropped 7; count of bases not matched to a gene: 9. Germline loops: CDR1 SGHRS, CDR2 YFSETQ. The CDR3 contains 14 residues. In nucleotides, the CDR3 is TGCGCCAGCCGACCCGGGACAGGGGGAAGTGGCTACACCTTC. Translated: CASRPGTGGSGYTF.

This clone was seen only once. The V and J genes are TRBV7-6 and TRBJ2-7; TRBD2 agrees at 8 bases. Germline CDR1 SGHVS, CDR2 FNYEAQ. V gave up 5 bases and J gave up 9 bases; unmatched junction bases: 15. The CDR3 totals 15 residues. Here the CDR3 reads CASSPAGGLLRGQYF. Written as DNA, the CDR3 is TGTGCCAGCAGCCCCGCGGGAGGCCTCCTACGAGGGCAGTACTTC.

The chain couples TRBV28 to TRBJ1-3; tentatively, D is TRBD1 (6 bases). Germline CDR1 and CDR2: MDHEN and SYDVKM. The CDR3 spans 13 residues. V shed 9 bases and J shed 4 bases, with 13 bases lying between them. CDR3: CASTGTWGNTIYF. CDR3 DNA sequence: TGTGCCAGTACCGGGACATGGGGAAACACCATATATTTT.

V usage is TRBV7-8 and J usage is TRBJ2-3; 12 nucleotides agree with TRBD2. The germline gives CDR1 SGHVS, CDR2 FQNEAQ. Losses at the gene ends were 3 bases for V and 2 bases for J; bases not matched to a gene: 6. The CDR3 runs to 17 residues. In nucleotides, the CDR3 is TGTGCCAGCAGCTTGCCCCGACTAGCGGGGGTCACAGATACGCAGTATTTT. Translating it yields CASSLPRLAGVTDTQYF.

The chain uses TRBV5-1 and TRBJ1-1, with a tentative D call TRBD1 (5 bases). V dropped 0 bases and J dropped 2 bases, with 8 bases sitting between them. Looked up from germline, CDR1 is SGHRS and CDR2 is YFSETQ. The CDR3 totals 14 residues. CDR3 DNA sequence: TGCGCCAGCAGCTTGGTGACAGCCAACACTGAAGCTTTCTTT. Translated, it gives CASSLVTANTEAFF. The full variable domain, completed using reference TRBV5-1 and TRBJ1-1, is KAGVTQTPRYLIKTRGQQVTLSCSPISGHRSVSWYQQTPGQGLQFLFEYFSETQRNKGNFPGRFSGRQFSNSRSEMNVSTLELGDSALYLCASSLVTANTEAFFGQGTRLTVV.

As concerns this clone: Its ends do not fully match the called genes, so a read error is possible. The J gene is TRBJ1-6, the V gene TRBV7-8; D is unresolved. The germline gives CDR1 SGHVS, CDR2 FQNEAQ. This CDR3 contains 15 residues. CDR3 DNA: TGTGCCAGCAGCTTGTCCGGGTCCTCTAATTCACCCCTCCACTTT. Translated, it gives CASSLSGSSNSPLHF.

The genes are TRBV6-4 and TRBJ1-1; 11 bases match TRBD1. J gave up 3 bases and V 3 bases, and 0 bases lay outside the gene matches. Per the germline V gene, CDR1 is MRHNA and CDR2 is SNTAGT. CDR3 size: 14 residues. CDR3: CASSEGQGDTEAFF. The CDR3 region has the DNA TGTGCCAGCAGTGAGGGACAGGGGGACACTGAAGCTTTCTTT.

V usage is TRBV28 and J usage is TRBJ2-1, with D uncertain. Looked up from germline, CDR1 is MDHEN and CDR2 is SYDVKM. V was pared by 3 bases and J by 11 bases, with 11 bases between. The CDR3 runs to 12 residues. CDR3 DNA sequence: TGTGCCAGCAGTTTGAGAGGTCTCAAGCAGTTCTTC. Protein: CASSLRGLKQFF.

The genes are TRBV4-1 and TRBJ2-7, with D perhaps matching TRBD1 or TRBD2 (5 bases each). This CDR3 spans 14 amino acids. Deletions cut 4 bases from V and 10 bases from J, with 20 bases between. CDR1 and CDR2 from the germline V gene are MGHRA and YSYEKL. CDR3 nucleotides: TGCGCCAGCAGCCCGGGCTTCGGGGACCTCGAACAGTACTTC. This codes for CASSPGFGDLEQYF.

V and J are TRBV2 and TRBJ2-2; D might be TRBD1 (6 bases). Looked up from germline, CDR1 is SNHLY and CDR2 is FYNNEI. V was shortened by 6 bases and J by 0 bases, with 11 bases between the two germline ends. This CDR3 spans 15 amino acids. The DNA of the CDR3 is TGTGCCAGCAGAACAGGGTCCGCGAACACCGGGGAGCTGTTTTTT. This codes for CASRTGSANTGELFF.

The sample holds a few counts of this clone. This rearrangement joins TRBV5-1 to TRBJ2-5; 7 bases fit TRBD1. Germline CDR1 SGHRS, CDR2 YFSETQ. This CDR3 spans 15 amino acids. After removal of 0 bases from V and 2 bases from J, the junction contained 4 bases not matched to a gene. The CDR3, as DNA: TGCGCCAGCAGCTTGGGGACAGGAGTGCAAGAGACCCAGTACTTC. The encoded protein is CASSLGTGVQETQYF.

The rearrangement links TRBV29-1 to TRBJ2-5; a possible D gene is TRBD2 (6 bases). V shed 3 bases and J shed 1 base, with 12 bases lying between them. The CDR3 sequence is 14 residues long. The germline V gene encodes CDR1 SQVTM and CDR2 ANQGSEA. CDR3: CSVDKAGLQETQYF. CDR3 coding DNA: TGCAGCGTTGATAAAGCGGGCCTCCAAGAGACCCAGTACTTC.